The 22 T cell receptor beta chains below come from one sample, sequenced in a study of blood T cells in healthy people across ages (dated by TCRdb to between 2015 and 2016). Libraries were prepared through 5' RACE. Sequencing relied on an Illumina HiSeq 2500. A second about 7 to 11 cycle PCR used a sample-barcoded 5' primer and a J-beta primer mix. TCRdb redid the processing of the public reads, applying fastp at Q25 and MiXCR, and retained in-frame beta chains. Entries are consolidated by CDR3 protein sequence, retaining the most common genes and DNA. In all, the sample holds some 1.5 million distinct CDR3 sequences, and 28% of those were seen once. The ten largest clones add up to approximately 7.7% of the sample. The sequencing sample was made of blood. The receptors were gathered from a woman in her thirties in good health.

The CDR3 spells CASSLAPGQGDTEAFF. As DNA, the CDR3 is TGTGCCAGCAGTTTAGCGCCGGGCCAAGGAGACACTGAAGCTTTCTTT. This sequence joins TRBV12-3 or TRBV12-4 and TRBJ1-1; no clear D gene. V lost 0 bases and J 3 bases, leaving 14 bases between the germline ends. The CDR3 consists of 16 residues.

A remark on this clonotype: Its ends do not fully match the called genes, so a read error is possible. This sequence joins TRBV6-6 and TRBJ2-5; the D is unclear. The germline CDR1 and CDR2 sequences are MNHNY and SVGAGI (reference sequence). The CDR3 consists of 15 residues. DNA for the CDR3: TGTGCCAGCAGTTACGGGCCTCCCCCGAAGGAGACCCGGTACTTC. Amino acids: CASSYGPPPKETRYF.

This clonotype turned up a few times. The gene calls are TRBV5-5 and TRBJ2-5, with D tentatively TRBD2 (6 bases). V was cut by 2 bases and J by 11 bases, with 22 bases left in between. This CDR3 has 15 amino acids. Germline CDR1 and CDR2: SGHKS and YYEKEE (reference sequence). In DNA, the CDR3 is TGTGCCAGCAGCTTTGGGACTTCTCTCCCCCATGAGCAGTACTTC. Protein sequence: CASSFGTSLPHEQYF.

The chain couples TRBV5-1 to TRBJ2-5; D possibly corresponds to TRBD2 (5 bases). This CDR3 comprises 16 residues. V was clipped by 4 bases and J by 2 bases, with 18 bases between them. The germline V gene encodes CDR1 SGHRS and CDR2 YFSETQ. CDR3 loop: CASSPRGSYEQETQYF. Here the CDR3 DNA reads TGCGCCAGCAGCCCCCGGGGTAGCTACGAGCAAGAGACCCAGTACTTC. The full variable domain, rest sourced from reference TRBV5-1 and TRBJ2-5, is KAGVTQTPRYLIKTRGQQVTLSCSPISGHRSVSWYQQTPGQGLQFLFEYFSETQRNKGNFPGRFSGRQFSNSRSEMNVSTLELGDSALYLCASSPRGSYEQETQYFGPGTRLLVL.

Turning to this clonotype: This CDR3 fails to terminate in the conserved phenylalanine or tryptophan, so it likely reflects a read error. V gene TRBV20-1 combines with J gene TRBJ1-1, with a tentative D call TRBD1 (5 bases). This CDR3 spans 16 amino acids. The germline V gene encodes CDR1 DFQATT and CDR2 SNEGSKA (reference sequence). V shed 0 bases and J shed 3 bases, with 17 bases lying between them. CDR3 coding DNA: TGCAGTGCTAGAGATCCCCAACCCGGGGGGGACACTGAAGCTTTCTTG. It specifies CSARDPQPGGDTEAFL.

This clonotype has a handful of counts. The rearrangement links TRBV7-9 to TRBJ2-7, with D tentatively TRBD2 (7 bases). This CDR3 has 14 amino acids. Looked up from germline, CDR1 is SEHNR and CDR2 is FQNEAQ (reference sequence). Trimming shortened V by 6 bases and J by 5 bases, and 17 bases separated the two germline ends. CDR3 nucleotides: TGTGCCAGCAGGGGGGAGGGGGGGTCGGACGAGCAGTACTTC. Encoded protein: CASRGEGGSDEQYF.

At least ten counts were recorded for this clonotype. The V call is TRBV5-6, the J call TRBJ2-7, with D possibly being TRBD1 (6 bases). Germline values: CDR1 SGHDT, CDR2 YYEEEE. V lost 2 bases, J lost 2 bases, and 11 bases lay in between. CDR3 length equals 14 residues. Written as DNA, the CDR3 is TGTGCCAGCAGCTTTACAGGGTTAACCTACGAGCAGTACTTC. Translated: CASSFTGLTYEQYF.

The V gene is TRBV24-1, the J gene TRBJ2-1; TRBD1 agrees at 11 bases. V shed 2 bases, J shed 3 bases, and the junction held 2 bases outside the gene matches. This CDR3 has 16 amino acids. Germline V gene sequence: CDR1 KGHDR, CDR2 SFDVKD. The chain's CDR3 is CATSDSGQGVYNEQFF. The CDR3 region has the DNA TGTGCCACCAGTGATTCGGGACAGGGGGTCTACAATGAGCAGTTCTTC.

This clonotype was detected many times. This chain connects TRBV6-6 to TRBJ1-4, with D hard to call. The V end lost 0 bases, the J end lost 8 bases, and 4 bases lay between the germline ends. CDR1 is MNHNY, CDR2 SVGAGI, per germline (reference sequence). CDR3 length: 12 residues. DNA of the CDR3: TGTGCCAGCAGTTACTCAGACGAAAAACTGTTTTTT. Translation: CASSYSDEKLFF.

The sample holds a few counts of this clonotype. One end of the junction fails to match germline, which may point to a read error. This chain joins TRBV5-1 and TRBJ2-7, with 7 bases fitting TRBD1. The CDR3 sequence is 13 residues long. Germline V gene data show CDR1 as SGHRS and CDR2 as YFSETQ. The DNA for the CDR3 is TGCACCAGCAGCCCAGGGACAGACTACGAGCAGTACTTC. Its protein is CTSSPGTDYEQYF.

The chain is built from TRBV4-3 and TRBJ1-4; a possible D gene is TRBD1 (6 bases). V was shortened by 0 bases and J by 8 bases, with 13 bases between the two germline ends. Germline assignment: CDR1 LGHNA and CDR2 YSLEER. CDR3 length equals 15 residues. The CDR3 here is CASSQDWGPLEKLFF. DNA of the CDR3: TGCGCCAGCAGCCAAGATTGGGGGCCGTTAGAAAAACTGTTTTTT.

CDR3 sequence: CASSSARSPYEQYF. CDR3 DNA: TGTGCCAGCAGCTCTGCCAGGAGTCCCTACGAGCAGTACTTC. The chain recombines TRBV7-2 with TRBJ2-7, with D unclear. Germline CDR1 is SGHTA and CDR2 is FQGNSA. This CDR3 has 14 residues. V was pared by 4 bases and J by 2 bases, with 12 bases between.

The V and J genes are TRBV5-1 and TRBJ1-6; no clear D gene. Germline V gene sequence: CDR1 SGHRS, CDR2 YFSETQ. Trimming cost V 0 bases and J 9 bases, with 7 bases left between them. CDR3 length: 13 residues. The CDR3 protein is CASSLDPASPLHF. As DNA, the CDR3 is TGCGCCAGCAGCTTGGATCCAGCTTCACCCCTCCACTTT. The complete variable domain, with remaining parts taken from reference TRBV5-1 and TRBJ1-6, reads KAGVTQTPRYLIKTRGQQVTLSCSPISGHRSVSWYQQTPGQGLQFLFEYFSETQRNKGNFPGRFSGRQFSNSRSEMNVSTLELGDSALYLCASSLDPASPLHFGNGTRLTVT.

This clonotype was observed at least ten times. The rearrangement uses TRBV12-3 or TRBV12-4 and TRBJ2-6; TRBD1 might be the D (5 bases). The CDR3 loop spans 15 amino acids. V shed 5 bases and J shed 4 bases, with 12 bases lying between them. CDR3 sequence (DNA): TGTGCCAGCAGTCCAGGGAACTCCGGGGCCAACGTCCTGACTTTC. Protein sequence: CASSPGNSGANVLTF.

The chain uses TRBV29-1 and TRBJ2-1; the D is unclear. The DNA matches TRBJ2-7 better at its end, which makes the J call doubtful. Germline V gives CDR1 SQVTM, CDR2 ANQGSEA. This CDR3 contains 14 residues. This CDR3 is CSVEDGKSYNEQYF. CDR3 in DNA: TGCAGCGTTGAAGATGGAAAGTCCTACAATGAGCAGTACTTC.

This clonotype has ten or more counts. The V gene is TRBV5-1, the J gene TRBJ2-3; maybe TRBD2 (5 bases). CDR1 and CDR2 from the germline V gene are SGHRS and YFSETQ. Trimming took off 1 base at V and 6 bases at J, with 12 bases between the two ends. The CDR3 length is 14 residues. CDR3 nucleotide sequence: TGCGCCAGCAGCTTGTCCGGCGGGCAGGATACGCAGTATTTT. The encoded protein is CASSLSGGQDTQYF. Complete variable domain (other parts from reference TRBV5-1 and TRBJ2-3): KAGVTQTPRYLIKTRGQQVTLSCSPISGHRSVSWYQQTPGQGLQFLFEYFSETQRNKGNFPGRFSGRQFSNSRSEMNVSTLELGDSALYLCASSLSGGQDTQYFGPGTRLTVL.

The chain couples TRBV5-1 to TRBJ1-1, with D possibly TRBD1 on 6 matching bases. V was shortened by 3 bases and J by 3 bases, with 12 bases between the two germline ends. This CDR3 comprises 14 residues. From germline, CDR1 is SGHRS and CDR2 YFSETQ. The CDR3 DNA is TGCGCCAGCAGCTGGGGGCAGACTTACACTGAAGCTTTCTTT. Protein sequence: CASSWGQTYTEAFF. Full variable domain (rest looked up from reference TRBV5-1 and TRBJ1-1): KAGVTQTPRYLIKTRGQQVTLSCSPISGHRSVSWYQQTPGQGLQFLFEYFSETQRNKGNFPGRFSGRQFSNSRSEMNVSTLELGDSALYLCASSWGQTYTEAFFGQGTRLTVV.

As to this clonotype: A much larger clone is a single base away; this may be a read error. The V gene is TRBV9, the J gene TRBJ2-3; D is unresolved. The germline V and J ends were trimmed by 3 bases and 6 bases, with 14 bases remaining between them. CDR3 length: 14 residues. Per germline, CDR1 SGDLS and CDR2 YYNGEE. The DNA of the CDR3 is TGTGCCAGCAGCGGGGTCTCAACAGCGGATACGCAGTATTTT. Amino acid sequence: CASSGVSTADTQYF.

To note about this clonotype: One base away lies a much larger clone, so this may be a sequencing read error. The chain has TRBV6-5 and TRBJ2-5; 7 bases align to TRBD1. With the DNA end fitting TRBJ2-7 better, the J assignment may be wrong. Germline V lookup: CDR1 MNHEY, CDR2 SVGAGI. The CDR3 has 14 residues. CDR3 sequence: CPSNKRTGPYEQYF. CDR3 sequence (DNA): TGTCCCAGCAACAAGAGGACAGGACCCTACGAGCAGTACTTC.

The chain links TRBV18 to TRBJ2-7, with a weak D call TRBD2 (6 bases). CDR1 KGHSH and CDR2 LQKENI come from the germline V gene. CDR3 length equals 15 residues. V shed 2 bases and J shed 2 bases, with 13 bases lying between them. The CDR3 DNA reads TGTGCCAGCTCACCAGCAGGCGGAGGGCCCTACGAGCAGTACTTC. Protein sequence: CASSPAGGGPYEQYF.

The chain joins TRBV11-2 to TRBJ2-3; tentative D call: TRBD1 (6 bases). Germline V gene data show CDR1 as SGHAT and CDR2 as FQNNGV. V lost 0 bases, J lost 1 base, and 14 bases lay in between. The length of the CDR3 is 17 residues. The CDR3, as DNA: TGTGCCAGCAGCTTAGAGTTGGGGGCAGGAGGCACAGATACGCAGTATTTT. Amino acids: CASSLELGAGGTDTQYF.

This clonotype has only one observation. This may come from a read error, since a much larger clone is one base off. The CDR3 is CSARDFGQLETQFF. Here the CDR3 DNA reads TGCAGTGCTAGAGATTTTGGGCAGTTAGAGACCCAGTTCTTC. This chain links TRBV20-1 with TRBJ2-1; D unclear. V lost 0 bases to trimming and J lost 13 bases, with 19 bases between them. Germline V gene lookup returns CDR1 DFQATT and CDR2 SNEGSKA (reference sequence). This CDR3 region has 14 residues.